Listed below are T cell receptor beta chains from one sample, sequenced in a study of cytomegalovirus exposure and HLA in healthy donors. Here immunoSEQ multiplex PCR was the method, and the copy in TCRdb shows in-frame clones only, minus some. Among more than 50,000 clones, over 65% were seen once, and the ten largest hold approximately 30%. Sequencing used PBMCs. These TCRs come from a man between 35 and 55 years old in good health and CMV-seropositive. Each CDR3 is given with its conserved first and last residue. The D gene is left open where the match is weak. Some rows mark clone size as missing; the rest say once, few, many or name a class of expanded clone.

J gene: TRBJ1-1; V gene: TRBV19; clone size: NA; D gene: NA; CDR3 protein: CASRRPYPGTEAFF; CDR3 DNA: TGTGCCAGTAGGAGGCCTTACCCCGGCACTGAAGCTTTCTTT
J gene: TRBJ1-1; V gene: TRBV5-4; clone size: NA; D gene: NA; CDR3 protein: CASLDRMNTEAFF; CDR3 DNA: TGTGCCAGTTTGGACAGAATGAACACTGAAGCTTTCTTT
J gene: TRBJ1-5; V gene: TRBV7-8; clone size: few; D gene: TRBD1; CDR3 protein: CASSQTGYNQPQHF; CDR3 DNA: TGTGCCAGCAGCCAGACAGGGTATAATCAGCCCCAGCATTTT
J gene: TRBJ2-7; V gene: TRBV7-3; clone size: NA; D gene: TRBD1; CDR3 protein: CASRAGTVSYEQYF; CDR3 DNA: TGTGCCAGCAGGGCCGGGACAGTCTCCTACGAGCAGTACTTC
J gene: TRBJ1-1; V gene: TRBV27; clone size: NA; D gene: NA; CDR3 protein: CPTPMGGTEAFF; CDR3 DNA: TGTCCCACGCCAATGGGGGGCACTGAAGCTTTCTTT
J gene: TRBJ1-1; V gene: TRBV5-1; clone size: few; D gene: TRBD1; CDR3 protein: CASSLDGLGYYDRENTEAFF; CDR3 DNA: TGCGCCAGCAGCTTGGACGGCTTGGGCTACTATGACAGGGAGAACACTGAAGCTTTCTTT
J gene: TRBJ1-5; V gene: TRBV19; clone size: NA; D gene: NA; CDR3 protein: CASVTNTQAHQPQHF; CDR3 DNA: TGTGCCAGCGTTACCAATACGCAGGCTCATCAGCCCCAGCATTTT
J gene: TRBJ2-7; V gene: TRBV6-1; clone size: NA; D gene: NA; CDR3 protein: CASTGRSSYEQYF; CDR3 DNA: TGTGCCAGCACTGGGAGGAGCTCCTACGAGCAGTACTTC
J gene: TRBJ2-2; V gene: TRBV7-2; clone size: NA; D gene: TRBD2; CDR3 protein: CASSLGLAGGANTGELFF; CDR3 DNA: TGTGCCAGCAGCTTAGGTCTAGCGGGGGGCGCGAACACCGGGGAGCTGTTTTTT
J gene: TRBJ2-3; V gene: TRBV5-4; clone size: few; D gene: TRBD2; CDR3 protein: CASSATSGGPTDTQYF; CDR3 DNA: TGTGCCAGCAGCGCGACTAGCGGGGGCCCCACAGATACGCAGTATTTT
J gene: TRBJ1-3; V gene: TRBV9; clone size: NA; D gene: NA; CDR3 protein: CASSRSGNSGNTIYF; CDR3 DNA: TGTGCCAGCAGCCGATCAGGGAACTCTGGAAACACCATATATTTT
J gene: TRBJ1-4; V gene: TRBV7-9; clone size: few; D gene: TRBD1; CDR3 protein: CASSDRTGIGEKLFF; CDR3 DNA: TGTGCCAGCAGCGACCGGACAGGGATCGGAGAAAAACTGTTTTTT
J gene: TRBJ1-2; V gene: TRBV5-4; clone size: NA; D gene: TRBD1; CDR3 protein: CASSSRDRGLYGYTF; CDR3 DNA: TGTGCCAGCAGCTCCCGGGACAGGGGGCTGTATGGCTACACCTTC
J gene: TRBJ2-1; V gene: TRBV11-2; clone size: few; D gene: TRBD2; CDR3 protein: CASSLLAGGNEQFF; CDR3 DNA: TGTGCCAGCAGCTTACTAGCGGGGGGCAATGAGCAGTTCTTC
J gene: TRBJ2-3; V gene: TRBV5-4; clone size: once; D gene: NA; CDR3 protein: CASSQGDTQYF; CDR3 DNA: TGTGCCAGCAGCCAGGGCGATACGCAGTATTTT
J gene: TRBJ1-1; V gene: TRBV5-1; clone size: NA; D gene: TRBD1; CDR3 protein: CASSLEAGGLGDTEAFF; CDR3 DNA: TGCGCCAGCAGCTTGGAGGCAGGGGGCTTGGGGGACACTGAAGCTTTCTTT
J gene: TRBJ2-1; V gene: TRBV2; clone size: few; D gene: TRBD2; CDR3 protein: CASRIAGASYNEQFF; CDR3 DNA: TGTGCCAGCAGAATAGCGGGGGCTTCCTACAATGAGCAGTTCTTC
J gene: TRBJ2-7; V gene: TRBV5-1; clone size: NA; D gene: TRBD2; CDR3 protein: CASSPGISGGAGEQYF; CDR3 DNA: TGCGCCAGCAGCCCAGGGATTAGCGGGGGGGCTGGCGAGCAGTACTTC
J gene: TRBJ2-3; V gene: TRBV6-1; clone size: NA; D gene: NA; CDR3 protein: CASSEALNYESTQYF; CDR3 DNA: TGTGCCAGCAGTGAAGCTTTAAACTATGAAAGTACGCAGTATTTT
J gene: TRBJ1-5; V gene: TRBV7-2; clone size: NA; D gene: NA; CDR3 protein: CASSVSLSGGNQPQHF; CDR3 DNA: TGTGCCAGCAGCGTTAGTTTGTCCGGGGGGAATCAGCCCCAGCATTTT
J gene: TRBJ2-1; V gene: TRBV7-2; clone size: NA; D gene: TRBD2; CDR3 protein: CASSWSGGSYNEQFF; CDR3 DNA: TGTGCCAGCAGCTGGAGCGGGGGGTCTTACAATGAGCAGTTCTTC
J gene: TRBJ2-2; V gene: TRBV5-1; clone size: few; D gene: TRBD1; CDR3 protein: CASTLGTGKSVGELFF; CDR3 DNA: TGCGCCAGCACCTTGGGGACAGGCAAGTCGGTCGGGGAGCTGTTTTTT
J gene: TRBJ2-7; V gene: TRBV5-4; clone size: NA; D gene: NA; CDR3 protein: CASSLDRGGAEEQYF; CDR3 DNA: TGTGCCAGCAGCTTGGACAGGGGGGGTGCGGAAGAGCAGTACTTC
J gene: TRBJ1-5; V gene: TRBV7-9; clone size: NA; D gene: NA; CDR3 protein: CASSLRGSDQPQHF; CDR3 DNA: TGTGCCAGCAGCTTAAGGGGTTCGGATCAGCCCCAGCATTTT
J gene: TRBJ1-5; V gene: TRBV6-5; clone size: NA; D gene: TRBD1; CDR3 protein: CASSYSRDRDQPQHF; CDR3 DNA: TGTGCCAGCAGTTATTCCCGGGACAGGGATCAGCCCCAGCATTTT
J gene: TRBJ1-3; V gene: TRBV19; clone size: few; D gene: NA; CDR3 protein: CASSLQEVSGNTIYF; CDR3 DNA: TGTGCCAGTAGTTTGCAGGAGGTCTCTGGAAACACCATATATTTT
J gene: TRBJ2-7; V gene: TRBV5-4; clone size: NA; D gene: NA; CDR3 protein: CASSRGGDSAYEQYF; CDR3 DNA: TGTGCCAGCAGCCGCGGAGGGGACAGTGCTTACGAGCAGTACTTC
J gene: TRBJ1-6; V gene: TRBV25-1; clone size: once; D gene: NA; CDR3 protein: CASSEMSSHRANSPLHF; CDR3 DNA: TGTGCCAGCAGTGAAATGTCGTCCCACAGGGCTAATTCACCCCTCCACTTT
J gene: TRBJ1-2; V gene: TRBV6-6; clone size: NA; D gene: NA; CDR3 protein: CASSYDIYRDHGYTF; CDR3 DNA: TGTGCCAGCAGTTACGATATATACAGGGACCATGGCTACACCTTC
J gene: TRBJ2-7; V gene: TRBV10-3; clone size: NA; D gene: NA; CDR3 protein: CAISEPGSLLVGEQYF; CDR3 DNA: TGTGCCATCAGCGAACCAGGAAGTCTCCTGGTCGGCGAGCAGTACTTC
J gene: TRBJ2-7; V gene: TRBV30; clone size: NA; D gene: NA; CDR3 protein: CAWKLNKGGHEQYF; CDR3 DNA: TGTGCCTGGAAGCTTAACAAGGGAGGCCACGAGCAGTACTTC
J gene: TRBJ1-5; V gene: TRBV30; clone size: NA; D gene: TRBD1; CDR3 protein: CAWSADRGLDQPQHF; CDR3 DNA: TGTGCCTGGAGTGCGGACAGGGGGCTAGATCAGCCCCAGCATTTT